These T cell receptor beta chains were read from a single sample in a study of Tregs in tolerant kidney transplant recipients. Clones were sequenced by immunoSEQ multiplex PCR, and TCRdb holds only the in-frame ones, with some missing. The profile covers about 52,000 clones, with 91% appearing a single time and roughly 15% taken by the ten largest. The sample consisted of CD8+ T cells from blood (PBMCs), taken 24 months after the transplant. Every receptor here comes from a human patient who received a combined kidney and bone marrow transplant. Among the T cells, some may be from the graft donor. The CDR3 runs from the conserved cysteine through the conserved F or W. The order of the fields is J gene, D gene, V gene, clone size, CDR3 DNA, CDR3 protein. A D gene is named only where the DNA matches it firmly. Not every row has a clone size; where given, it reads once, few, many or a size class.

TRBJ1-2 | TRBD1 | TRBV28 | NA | TGTGCCAGCAGCCGCGGGGACAGGGACTATGGCTACACCTTC | CASSRGDRDYGYTF
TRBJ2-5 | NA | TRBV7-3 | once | TGTGCCAGCAGCTTAACAGGGGTCAGCCTAGAGACCCAGTACTTC | CASSLTGVSLETQYF
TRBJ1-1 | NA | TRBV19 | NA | TGTGCCAGTAGTATAGTGGGGCGAAACACTGAAGCTTTCTTT | CASSIVGRNTEAFF
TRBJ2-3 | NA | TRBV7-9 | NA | TGTGCCAGCAGCTTCGGTGAGGCTAGCACAGATACGCAGTATTTT | CASSFGEASTDTQYF
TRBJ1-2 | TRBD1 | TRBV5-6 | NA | TGTGCCAGCAGCTTCGGGACAGGGGTTGGTGGCTACACCTTC | CASSFGTGVGGYTF
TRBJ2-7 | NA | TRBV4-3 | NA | TGCGCCAGCAGCCAAGATACGGTCTCCTACGAGCAGTACTTC | CASSQDTVSYEQYF
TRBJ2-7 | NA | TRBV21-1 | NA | NA | CASSKGVAGGAVVQYF
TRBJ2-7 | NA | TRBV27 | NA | TGTGCCAGCAGTTTATCTGGGAGCTACGAGCAGTACTTC | CASSLSGSYEQYF
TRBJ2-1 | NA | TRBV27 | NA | TGTGCCAGCAGTCCAGGCGGGGTTGAGCAGTTCTTC | CASSPGGVEQFF
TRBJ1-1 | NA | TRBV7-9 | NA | TGTGCCAGCAGCTTTGGGGGGGCGAACACTGAAGCTTTCTTT | CASSFGGANTEAFF